This T cell receptor beta chain emerged from a study of control samples from healthy donors and cancer patients. Clones were read by immunoSEQ multiplex PCR, and TCRdb kept only the in-frame ones, dropping some. The sample lists about 150,000 clones, roughly 93% seen once, with 5.8% in the top ten. Germline V gene data show CDR1 as MDHEN and CDR2 as SYDVKM. The length of the CDR3 is 12 residues. V gave up 10 bases and J gave up 7 bases; unmatched junction bases: 9. This receptor was taken from a man between 18 and 29 years old in good health. V gene TRBV28 combines with J gene TRBJ1-1; 7 bases are a match to TRBD1. Material for sequencing was blood. The CDR3 is CAIKTGAGEAFF. The CDR3 DNA sequence: TGTGCCATCAAAACAGGGGCCGGTGAAGCTTTCTTT.